This TCR beta chain was found in a study of cytomegalovirus exposure and HLA in healthy donors. At the level of the study: Researchers found that approximately 85% of over 350 genotyped donors fell within the Caucasian-associated ancestry cluster.

Comments on this clone: The target antigen is unknown.

Study-wide findings and caveats: Roughly uniform depth of sequencing across donors was assumed in presence/absence analyses. Reportedly, cytomegalovirus status was diagnosed with high sensitivity and specificity. In all likelihood, a cluster of highly shared sequence variants was a sequencing artifact.

The PCR ran on 60 Vbeta and 13 Jbeta primers. TCRdb's copy holds only in-frame clones and misses some; the assay was immunoSEQ multiplex PCR. Of roughly 200,000 clones in the sample, approximately 85% were seen once. The source is a woman in her forties or fifties in good health and CMV-seronegative. The sequenced material came from PBMCs.

The CDR3 reads CASSPRRTPHSGRASYEQYF. In nucleotides, the CDR3 is TGTGCCAGCAGCCCCCGGAGGACACCTCATAGCGGGAGGGCATCCTACGAGCAGTACTTC. V gene TRBV21-1 combines with J gene TRBJ2-7; the table's D call of TRBD2 was not tested on the DNA. TRBV21-1 is a documented pseudogene. The CDR3 is 20 residues long.